This TCR beta chain is from a study of blood T cell repertoires in COVID-19. Looking at the study overall: COVID-19 samples collected from the United States, Italy and Spain covered acute and convalescent phases. T cells, B-cell-depleted T cells, or PBMCs supplied cDNA or gDNA.

Authors' analysis steps: For nucleated cells, counts were estimated from reference gene primer amplification. The data were produced by immunoSEQ multiplex PCR, yet TCRdb's version contains in-frame clones alone and is incomplete. That table furnishes V, J and clone size, whereas the DNA furnished D and trimming. The data show approximately 260,000 clones, with 70% to 90% seen just once and roughly 4.6% held by the top ten. V was cut by 3 bases and J by 7 bases, with 10 bases left in between. This CDR3 is built from 14 residues. CDR1 and CDR2 (germline): SGHAT, FQDESV (reference sequence). This chain uses TRBV11-1 with TRBJ1-6; D might be TRBD1 (5 bases). Sequencing input: peripheral blood. The clonotype was recovered from a man in his sixties who had recovered from COVID-19. The CDR3, as DNA: TGTGCCAGCAGCTTGTTGGACAAAAATTCACCCCTCCACTTT. It is translated as CASSLLDKNSPLHF.